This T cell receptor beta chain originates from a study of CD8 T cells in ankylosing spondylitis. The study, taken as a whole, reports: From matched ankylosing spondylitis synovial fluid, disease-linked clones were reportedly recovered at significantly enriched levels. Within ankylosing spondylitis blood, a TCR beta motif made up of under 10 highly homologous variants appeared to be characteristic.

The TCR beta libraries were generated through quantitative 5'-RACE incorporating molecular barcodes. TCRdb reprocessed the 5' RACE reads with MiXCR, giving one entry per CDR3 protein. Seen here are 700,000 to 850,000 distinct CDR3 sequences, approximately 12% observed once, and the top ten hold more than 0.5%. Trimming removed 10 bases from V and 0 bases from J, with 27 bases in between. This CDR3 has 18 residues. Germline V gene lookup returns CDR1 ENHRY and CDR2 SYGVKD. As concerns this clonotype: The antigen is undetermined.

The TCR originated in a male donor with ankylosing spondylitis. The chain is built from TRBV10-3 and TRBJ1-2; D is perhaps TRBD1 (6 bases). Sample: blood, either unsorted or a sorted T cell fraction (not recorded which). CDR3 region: CASCITLRWDTANYGYTF. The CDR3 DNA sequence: TGTGCCAGCTGTATCACTTTACGGTGGGACACCGCTAACTATGGCTACACCTTC.